The T cell receptor beta chain described here comes from a study of shared clonotypes between healthy human individuals. Study observations and caveats: With several donors compared, approximately 5% of naive CD4 clonotypes were shared.

The V and J ends lost 2 bases and 8 bases respectively, with 16 bases between them. The V gene's germline CDR1 is MNHNS and CDR2 SASEGT. CDR3 length: 16 residues. Measured with immunoSEQ multiplex PCR; TCRdb has only the in-frame clones, and not every one. The sample includes roughly 2 million clones, over 85% of them seen just once. Concerning this clone itself: The target antigen is unknown.

The source is a man aged 18-30 years in good health. Material: naive CD4+ T cells sorted from blood. Subset denoted: CD45RA+ positively selected. The gene calls are TRBV6-1 and TRBJ1-6; D gene uncertain. The CDR3 region is CASSELDNPGHSPLHF. CDR3 nucleotide sequence: TGTGCCAGCAGTGAACTCGACAACCCCGGGCATTCACCCCTCCACTTT.